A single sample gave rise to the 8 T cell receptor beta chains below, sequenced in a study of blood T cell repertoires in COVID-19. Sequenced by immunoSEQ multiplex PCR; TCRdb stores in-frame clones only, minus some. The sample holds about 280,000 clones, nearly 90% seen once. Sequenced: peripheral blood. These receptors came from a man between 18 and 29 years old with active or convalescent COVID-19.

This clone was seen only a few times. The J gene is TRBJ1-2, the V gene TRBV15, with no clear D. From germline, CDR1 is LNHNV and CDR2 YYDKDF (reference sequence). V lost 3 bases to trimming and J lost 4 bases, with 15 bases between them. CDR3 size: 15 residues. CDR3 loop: CATSSRTGGSYGYTF. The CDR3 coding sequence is TGTGCCACCAGCAGCAGGACGGGAGGATCCTATGGCTACACCTTC.

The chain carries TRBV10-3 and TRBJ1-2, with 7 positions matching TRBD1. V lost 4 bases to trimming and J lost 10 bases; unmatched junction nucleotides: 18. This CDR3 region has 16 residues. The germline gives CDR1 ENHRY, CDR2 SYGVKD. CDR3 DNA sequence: TGTGCCATCAGTGGTCAGGAGACAGGGTTAGGCGATGACTACACCTTC. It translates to CAISGQETGLGDDYTF.

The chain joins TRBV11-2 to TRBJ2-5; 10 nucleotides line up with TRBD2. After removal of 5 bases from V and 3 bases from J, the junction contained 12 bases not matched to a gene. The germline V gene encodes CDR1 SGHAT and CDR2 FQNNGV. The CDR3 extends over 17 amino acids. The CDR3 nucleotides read TGTGCCAGCAGCCGCAAGGCCCTTCTAGCGGGGGAAGAGACCCAGTACTTC. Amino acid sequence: CASSRKALLAGEETQYF.

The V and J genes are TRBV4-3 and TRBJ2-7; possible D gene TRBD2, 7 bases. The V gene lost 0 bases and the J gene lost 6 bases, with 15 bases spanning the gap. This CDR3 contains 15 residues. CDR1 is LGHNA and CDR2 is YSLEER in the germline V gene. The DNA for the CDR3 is TGCGCCAGCAGCCAAGAATGGGGGGGCCATAGCGAGCAGTACTTC. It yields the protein CASSQEWGGHSEQYF.

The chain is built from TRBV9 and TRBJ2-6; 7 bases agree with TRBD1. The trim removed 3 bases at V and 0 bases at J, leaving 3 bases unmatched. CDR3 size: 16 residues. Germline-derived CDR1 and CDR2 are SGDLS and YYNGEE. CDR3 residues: CASSGTGHSGANVLTF. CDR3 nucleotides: TGTGCCAGCAGCGGGACAGGACACTCTGGGGCCAACGTCCTGACTTTC.

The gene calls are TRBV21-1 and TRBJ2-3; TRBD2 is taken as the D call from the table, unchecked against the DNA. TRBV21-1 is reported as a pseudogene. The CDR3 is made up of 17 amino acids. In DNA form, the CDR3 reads TGTGCCAGCCGAAATAAATGTAGCGGGGAGACCACAGATACGCAGTATTTT. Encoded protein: CASRNKCSGETTDTQYF.

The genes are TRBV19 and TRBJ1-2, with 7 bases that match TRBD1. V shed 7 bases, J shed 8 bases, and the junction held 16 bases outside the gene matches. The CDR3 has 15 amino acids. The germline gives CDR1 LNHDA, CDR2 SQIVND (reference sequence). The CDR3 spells CASTPATGVLGGYTF. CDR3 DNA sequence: TGTGCCAGTACCCCCGCCACAGGGGTCCTTGGCGGCTACACCTTC.

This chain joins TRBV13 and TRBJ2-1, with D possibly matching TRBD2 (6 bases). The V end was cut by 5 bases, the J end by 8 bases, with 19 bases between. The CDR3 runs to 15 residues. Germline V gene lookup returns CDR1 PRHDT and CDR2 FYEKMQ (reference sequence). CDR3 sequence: CASSPRTTSFHEQFF. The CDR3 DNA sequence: TGTGCCAGCAGCCCGCGAACGACTAGTTTCCATGAGCAGTTCTTC.